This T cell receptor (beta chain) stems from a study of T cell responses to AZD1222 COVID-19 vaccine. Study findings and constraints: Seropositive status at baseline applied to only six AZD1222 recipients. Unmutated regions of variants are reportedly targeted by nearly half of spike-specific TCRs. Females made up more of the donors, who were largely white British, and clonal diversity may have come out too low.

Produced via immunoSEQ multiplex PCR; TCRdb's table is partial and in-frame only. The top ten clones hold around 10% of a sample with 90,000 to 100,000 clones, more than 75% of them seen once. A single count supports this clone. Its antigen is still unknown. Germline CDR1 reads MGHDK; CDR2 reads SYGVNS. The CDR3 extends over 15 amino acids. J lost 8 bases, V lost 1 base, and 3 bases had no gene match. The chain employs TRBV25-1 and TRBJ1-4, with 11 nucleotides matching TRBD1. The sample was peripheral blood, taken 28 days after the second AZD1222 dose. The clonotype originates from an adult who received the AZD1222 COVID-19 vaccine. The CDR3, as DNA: TGTGCCAGCAGTGAATGGACAGGGGGCGCGGAAAAACTGTTTTTT. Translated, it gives CASSEWTGGAEKLFF. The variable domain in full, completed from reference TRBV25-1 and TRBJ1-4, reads EADIYQTPRYLVIGTGKKITLECSQTMGHDKMYWYQQDPGMELHLIHYSYGVNSTEKGDLSSESTVSRIRTEHFPLTLESARPSHTSQYLCASSEWTGGAEKLFFGSGTQLSVL.